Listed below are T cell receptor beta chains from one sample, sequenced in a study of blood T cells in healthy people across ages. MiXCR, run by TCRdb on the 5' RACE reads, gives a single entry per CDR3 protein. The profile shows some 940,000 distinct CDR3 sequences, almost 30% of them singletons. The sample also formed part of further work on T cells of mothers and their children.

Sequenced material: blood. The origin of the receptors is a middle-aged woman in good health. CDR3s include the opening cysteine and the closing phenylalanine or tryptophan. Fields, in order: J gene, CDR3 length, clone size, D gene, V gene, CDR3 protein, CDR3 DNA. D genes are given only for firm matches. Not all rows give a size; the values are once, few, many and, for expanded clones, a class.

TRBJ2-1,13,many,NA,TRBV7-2,CASRPSSYNEQFF,TGTGCCAGCCGCCCGAGCTCCTACAATGAGCAGTTCTTC
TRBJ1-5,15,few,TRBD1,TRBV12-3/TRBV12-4,CASSIHDRVQQPQHF,TGTGCCAGCAGTATCCACGACAGGGTTCAACAGCCCCAGCATTTT
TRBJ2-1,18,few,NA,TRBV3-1,CASSQDPVGQLSYNEQFF,TGTGCCAGCAGCCAAGACCCTGTAGGGCAGCTATCCTACAATGAGCAGTTCTTC
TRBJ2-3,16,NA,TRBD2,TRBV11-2,CASSRSGGSRTDTQYF,TGTGCCAGCAGCCGCAGCGGGGGGAGCCGCACAGATACGCAGTATTTT
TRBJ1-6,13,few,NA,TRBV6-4,CASSEKDSSPLHF,TGTGCCAGCAGTGAAAAGGACTCTTCACCCCTCCACTTT
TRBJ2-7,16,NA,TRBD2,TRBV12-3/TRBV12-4,CASSLAHAGGRNEQYF,TGTGCCAGCAGTTTAGCGCACGCGGGGGGGAGGAATGAGCAGTACTTC
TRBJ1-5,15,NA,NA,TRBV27,CASRAGILSNQPQHF,TGTGCCAGCAGAGCAGGGATACTTAGCAATCAGCCCCAGCATTTT
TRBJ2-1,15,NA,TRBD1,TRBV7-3,CASSFTGVGHNEQFF,TGTGCCAGCAGCTTCACAGGGGTAGGACACAATGAGCAGTTCTTC
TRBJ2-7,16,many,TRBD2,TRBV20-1,CSARDPGTIRFYEQYF,TGCAGTGCTAGAGACCCCGGGACTATCCGATTTTACGAGCAGTACTTC
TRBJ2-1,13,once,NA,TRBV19,CASGLSSYNEQFF,TGTGCCAGCGGTCTCTCCTCCTACAATGAGCAGTTCTTC
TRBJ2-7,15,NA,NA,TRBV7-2,CASSPDRQGYNEQYF,TGTGCCAGCAGCCCCGATCGTCAGGGCTACAATGAGCAGTACTTC
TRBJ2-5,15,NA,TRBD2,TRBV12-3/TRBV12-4,CASKPGLAAQETQYF,TGTGCCAGCAAACCGGGACTAGCGGCCCAAGAGACCCAGTACTTC
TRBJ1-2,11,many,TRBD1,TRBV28,CASSDRDGYTF,TGTGCCAGCAGTGACAGGGATGGCTACACCTTC
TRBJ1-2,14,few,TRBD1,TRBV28,CASSPPGQGFGYTF,TGTGCCAGCAGTCCACCGGGACAGGGGTTCGGCTACACCTTC
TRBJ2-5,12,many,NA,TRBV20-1,CSARGHKETQYF,TGCAGTGCTAGAGGACACAAAGAGACCCAGTACTTC
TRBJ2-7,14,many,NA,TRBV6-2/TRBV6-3,CASTENSNSYEQYF,TGTGCCAGCACCGAGAACAGCAACTCCTACGAGCAGTACTTC
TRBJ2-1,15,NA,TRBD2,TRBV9,CASSVAASGGIEQFF,TGTGCCAGCAGCGTAGCGGCTAGCGGGGGGATTGAGCAGTTCTTC
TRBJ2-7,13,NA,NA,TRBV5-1,CASSRGPSYEQCF,TGCGCCAGCAGCCGGGGACCGTCCTACGAGCAGTGCTTC
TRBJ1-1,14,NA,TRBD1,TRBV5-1,CASSFRQGGPEAFF,TGCGCCAGCAGCTTCCGTCAGGGGGGGCCTGAAGCTTTCTTT
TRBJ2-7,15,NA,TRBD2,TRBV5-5,CASSYSGTSGNEQYF,TGTGCCAGCAGCTACTCCGGGACTAGCGGTAACGAGCAGTACTTC
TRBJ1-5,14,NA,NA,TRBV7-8,CASSVTYSNQPQHF,TGTGCCAGCAGTGTGACTTATAGCAATCAGCCCCAGCATTTT
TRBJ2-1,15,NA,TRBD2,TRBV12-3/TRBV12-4,CASRRLAGAYNEQFF,TGTGCCAGCAGAAGACTAGCGGGGGCCTACAATGAGCAGTTCTTC
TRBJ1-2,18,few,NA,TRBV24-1,CATTRGVRDQRTDYGYTF,TGTGCCACCACCAGAGGGGTCCGGGATCAACGGACAGACTATGGCTACACCTTC
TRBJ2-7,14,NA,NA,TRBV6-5,CASSNPDGAYEQYF,TGTGCCAGCAGTAATCCTGACGGAGCCTACGAGCAGTACTTC
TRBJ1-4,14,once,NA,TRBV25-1,CASSEWSGLEKLFF,TGTGCCAGCAGTGAATGGAGCGGGCTTGAAAAACTGTTTTTT